This TCR beta chain is from a study of blood T cell repertoires in COVID-19. Generated by immunoSEQ multiplex PCR, the TCRdb table keeps only in-frame clones and is missing some. The sample gives about 260,000 clones, roughly 86% of which show up once; around 9% is in the top ten. Germline assignment: CDR1 KGHDR and CDR2 SFDVKD. The CDR3 runs to 13 residues. The ends were cut back, 3 bases at V and 10 bases at J, with 14 bases in the middle. Sequenced: peripheral blood. The V gene is TRBV24-1, the J gene TRBJ1-1, with a weak D call TRBD1 (5 bases). This TCR came from a man in his forties with active or convalescent COVID-19. As DNA, the CDR3 is TGTGCCACCAGTGATCCTCATGACAGACGAGCTTTCTTT. Protein product: CATSDPHDRRAFF.